This T cell receptor (beta chain) emerged from a study of blood T cell repertoires in COVID-19. Overall study: Samples of COVID-19 (acute and convalescent) were obtained from the United States, Italy and Spain.

Using immunoSEQ multiplex PCR, the repertoire was profiled, and TCRdb retains in-frame clones only, with some absent. This table holds about 140,000 clones, about 72% found once. This CDR3 has 14 amino acids. Germline values: CDR1 SGHDT, CDR2 YYEEEE. V was trimmed by 4 bases and J by 5 bases, leaving 16 bases between them. This chain joins TRBV5-6 and TRBJ2-7, with D perhaps matching TRBD2 (5 bases). The sample was peripheral blood. This clonotype was sampled from a man aged 55 to 70 who had recovered from COVID-19. The DNA of the CDR3 is TGTGCCAGCAGCCGAGGGCTGGCGGAAGACGAGCAGTACTTC. This gives the protein CASSRGLAEDEQYF.